Listed below are T cell receptor beta chains from one sample, sequenced in a study of control samples from healthy donors and cancer patients. Sequenced by immunoSEQ multiplex PCR; TCRdb stores in-frame clones only, minus some. The table includes about 140,000 clones, approximately 94% detected once. What was sequenced was blood. All receptors come from a middle-aged man in good health. Each CDR3 is given without its conserved first and last residue.

j_call: TRBJ1-5
v_call: TRBV11-3
cdr3_aa: ASSPRQFPGNQPQH

j_call: TRBJ2-7
v_call: TRBV6-5
cdr3_aa: ASSALRGYEQY

j_call: TRBJ2-3
v_call: TRBV5-4
cdr3_aa: ASSLVWERGASPGPDTQY

j_call: TRBJ1-4
v_call: TRBV3-1/TRBV3-2
cdr3_aa: ASSQWSENEKLF

j_call: TRBJ1-1
v_call: TRBV9
cdr3_aa: ASSGDRGIGEAF

j_call: TRBJ1-1
v_call: TRBV6-5
cdr3_aa: AGTENTEAF

j_call: TRBJ2-2
v_call: TRBV9
cdr3_aa: ASSVLEGATGELF

j_call: TRBJ2-5
v_call: TRBV18
cdr3_aa: ASSPLAINRGGETQY

j_call: TRBJ1-1
v_call: TRBV4-1
cdr3_aa: ASSQVISGTLNTEAF

j_call: TRBJ2-7
v_call: TRBV30
cdr3_aa: AWSVAGFKIYEQY

j_call: TRBJ2-3
v_call: TRBV7-9
cdr3_aa: ASSLGLQGADTQY

j_call: TRBJ1-5
v_call: TRBV7-9
cdr3_aa: ASSSQNQPQH

j_call: TRBJ2-5
v_call: TRBV5-1
cdr3_aa: ASSDSLGETQY

j_call: TRBJ1-2
v_call: TRBV28
cdr3_aa: ASKLTAHYGYT

j_call: TRBJ2-7
v_call: TRBV7-9
cdr3_aa: ASSWATKPYEQY

j_call: TRBJ1-1
v_call: TRBV13
cdr3_aa: ASSPGQGAFAGAF

j_call: TRBJ1-1
v_call: TRBV6-1
cdr3_aa: ASSEWDVGGTEAF

j_call: TRBJ1-2
v_call: TRBV12-3/TRBV12-4
cdr3_aa: ASNRWGGDGYT

j_call: TRBJ2-7
v_call: TRBV3-1/TRBV3-2
cdr3_aa: ASSPGTGGGYEQY